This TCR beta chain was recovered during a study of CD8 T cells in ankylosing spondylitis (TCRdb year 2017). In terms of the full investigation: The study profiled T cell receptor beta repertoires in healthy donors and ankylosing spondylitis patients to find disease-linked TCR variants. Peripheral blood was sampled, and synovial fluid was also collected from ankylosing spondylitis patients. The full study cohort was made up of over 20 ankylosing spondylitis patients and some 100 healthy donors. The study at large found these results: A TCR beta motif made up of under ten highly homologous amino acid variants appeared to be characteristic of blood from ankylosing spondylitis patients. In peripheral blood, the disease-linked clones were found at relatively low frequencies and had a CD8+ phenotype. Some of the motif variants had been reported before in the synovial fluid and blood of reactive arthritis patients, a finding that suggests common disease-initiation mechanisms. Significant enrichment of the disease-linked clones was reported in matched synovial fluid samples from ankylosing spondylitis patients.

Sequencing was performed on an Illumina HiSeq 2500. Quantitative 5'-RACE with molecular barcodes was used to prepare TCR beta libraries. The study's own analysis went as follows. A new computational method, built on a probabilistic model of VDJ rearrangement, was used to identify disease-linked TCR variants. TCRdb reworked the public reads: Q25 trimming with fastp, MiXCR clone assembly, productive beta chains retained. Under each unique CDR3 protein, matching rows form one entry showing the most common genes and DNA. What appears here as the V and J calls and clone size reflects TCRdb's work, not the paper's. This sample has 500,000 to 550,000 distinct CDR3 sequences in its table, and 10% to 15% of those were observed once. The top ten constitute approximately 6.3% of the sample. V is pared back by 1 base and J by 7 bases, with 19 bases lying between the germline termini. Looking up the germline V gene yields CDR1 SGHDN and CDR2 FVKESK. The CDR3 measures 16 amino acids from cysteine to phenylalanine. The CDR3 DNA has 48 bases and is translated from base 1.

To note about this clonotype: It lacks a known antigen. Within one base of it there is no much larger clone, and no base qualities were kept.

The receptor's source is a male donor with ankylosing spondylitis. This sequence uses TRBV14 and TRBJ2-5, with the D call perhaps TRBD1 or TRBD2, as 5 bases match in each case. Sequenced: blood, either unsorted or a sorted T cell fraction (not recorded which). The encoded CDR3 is CASSQGHRDHKRTQYF. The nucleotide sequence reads TGTGCCAGCAGCCAAGGACACCGGGACCACAAGCGGACCCAGTACTTC.